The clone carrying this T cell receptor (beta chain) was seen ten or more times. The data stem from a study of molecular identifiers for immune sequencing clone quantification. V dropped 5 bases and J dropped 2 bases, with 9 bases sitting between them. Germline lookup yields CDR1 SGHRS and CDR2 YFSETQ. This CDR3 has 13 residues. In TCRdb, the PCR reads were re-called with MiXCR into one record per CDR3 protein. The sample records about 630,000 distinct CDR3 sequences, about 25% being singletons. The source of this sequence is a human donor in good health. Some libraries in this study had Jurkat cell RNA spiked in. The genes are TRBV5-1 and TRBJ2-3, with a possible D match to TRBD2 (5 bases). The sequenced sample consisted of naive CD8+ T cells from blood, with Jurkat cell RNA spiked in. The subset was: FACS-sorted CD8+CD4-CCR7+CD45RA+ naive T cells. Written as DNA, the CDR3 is TGCGCCAGCAGACGGGGAGACACAGATACGCAGTATTTT. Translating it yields CASRRGDTDTQYF. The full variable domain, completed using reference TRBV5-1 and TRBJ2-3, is KAGVTQTPRYLIKTRGQQVTLSCSPISGHRSVSWYQQTPGQGLQFLFEYFSETQRNKGNFPGRFSGRQFSNSRSEMNVSTLELGDSALYLCASRRGDTDTQYFGPGTRLTVL.